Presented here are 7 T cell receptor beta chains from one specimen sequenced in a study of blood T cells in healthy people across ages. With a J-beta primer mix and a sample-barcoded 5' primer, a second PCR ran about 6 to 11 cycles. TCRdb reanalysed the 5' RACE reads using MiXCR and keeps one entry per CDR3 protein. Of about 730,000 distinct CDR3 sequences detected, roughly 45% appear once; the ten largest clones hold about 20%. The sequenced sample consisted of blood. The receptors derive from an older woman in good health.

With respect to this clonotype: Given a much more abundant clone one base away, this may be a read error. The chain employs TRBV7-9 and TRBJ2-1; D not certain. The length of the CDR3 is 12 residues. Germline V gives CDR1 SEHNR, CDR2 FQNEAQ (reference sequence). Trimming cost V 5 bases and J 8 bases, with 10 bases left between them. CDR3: CASSLIVDEQFF. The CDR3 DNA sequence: TGTGCCAGCAGCCTAATTGTCGATGAGCAGTTCTTC.

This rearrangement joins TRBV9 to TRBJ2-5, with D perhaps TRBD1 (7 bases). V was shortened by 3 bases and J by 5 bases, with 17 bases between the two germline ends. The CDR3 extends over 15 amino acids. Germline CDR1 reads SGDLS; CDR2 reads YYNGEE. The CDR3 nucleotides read TGTGCCAGCAGCGAGGGGGCGGGACTCTTTGAGACCCAGTACTTC. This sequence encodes CASSEGAGLFETQYF.

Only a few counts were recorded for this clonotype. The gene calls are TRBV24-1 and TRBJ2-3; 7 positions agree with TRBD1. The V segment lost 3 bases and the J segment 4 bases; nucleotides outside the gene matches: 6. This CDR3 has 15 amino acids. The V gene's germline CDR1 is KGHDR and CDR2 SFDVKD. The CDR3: CATSDKGAAADTQYF. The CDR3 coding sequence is TGTGCCACCAGTGATAAGGGGGCCGCCGCAGATACGCAGTATTTT.

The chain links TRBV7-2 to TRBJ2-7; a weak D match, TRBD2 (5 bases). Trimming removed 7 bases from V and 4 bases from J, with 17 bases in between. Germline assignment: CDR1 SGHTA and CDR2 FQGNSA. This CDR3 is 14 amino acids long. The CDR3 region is CASTQDRAGYEQYF. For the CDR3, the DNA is TGTGCCAGCACCCAGGACCGGGCGGGTTACGAGCAGTACTTC.

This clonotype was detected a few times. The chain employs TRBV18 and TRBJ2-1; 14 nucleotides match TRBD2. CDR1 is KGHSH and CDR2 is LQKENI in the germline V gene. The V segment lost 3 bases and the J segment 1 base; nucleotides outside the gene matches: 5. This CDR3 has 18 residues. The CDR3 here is CASSPWTSGRLSYNEQFF. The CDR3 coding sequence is TGTGCCAGCTCACCCTGGACTAGCGGGAGGCTATCCTACAATGAGCAGTTCTTC.

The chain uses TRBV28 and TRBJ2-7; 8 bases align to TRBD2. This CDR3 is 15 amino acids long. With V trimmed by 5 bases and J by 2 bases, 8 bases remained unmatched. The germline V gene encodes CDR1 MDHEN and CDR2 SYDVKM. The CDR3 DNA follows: TGTGCCAGCAGTGCCCTCGGGGGGGTTACCTACGAGCAGTACTTC. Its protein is CASSALGGVTYEQYF. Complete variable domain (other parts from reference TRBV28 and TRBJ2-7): DVKVTQSSRYLVKRTGEKVFLECVQDMDHENMFWYRQDPGLGLRLIYFSYDVKMKEKGDIPEGYSVSREKKERFSLILESASTNQTSMYLCASSALGGVTYEQYFGPGTRLTVT.

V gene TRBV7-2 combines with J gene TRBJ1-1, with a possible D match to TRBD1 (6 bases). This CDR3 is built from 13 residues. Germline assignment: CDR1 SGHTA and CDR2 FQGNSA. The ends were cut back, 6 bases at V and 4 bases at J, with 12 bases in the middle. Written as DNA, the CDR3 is TGTGCCAGCAGATATACAGGGTCCACTGAAGCTTTCTTT. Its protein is CASRYTGSTEAFF.